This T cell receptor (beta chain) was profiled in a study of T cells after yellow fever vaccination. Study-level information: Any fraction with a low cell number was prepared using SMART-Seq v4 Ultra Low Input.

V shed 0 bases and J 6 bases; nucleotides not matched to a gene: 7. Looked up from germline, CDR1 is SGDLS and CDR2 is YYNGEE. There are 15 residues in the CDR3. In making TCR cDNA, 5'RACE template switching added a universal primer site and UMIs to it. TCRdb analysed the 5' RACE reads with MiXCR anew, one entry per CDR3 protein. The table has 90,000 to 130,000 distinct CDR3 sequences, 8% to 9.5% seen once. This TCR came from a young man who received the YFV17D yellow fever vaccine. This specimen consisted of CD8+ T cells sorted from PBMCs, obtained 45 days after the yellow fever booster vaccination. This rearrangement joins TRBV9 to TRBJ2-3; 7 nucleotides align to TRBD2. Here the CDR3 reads CASSVDPGAGDTQYF. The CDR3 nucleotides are TGTGCCAGCAGCGTAGACCCGGGAGCGGGGGATACGCAGTATTTT.